This T cell receptor (beta chain) appears in the sequencing data of a study of blood T cell repertoires in COVID-19. Whole-study context: PBMCs, B-cell-depleted T cells, or T cells provided the cDNA or gDNA that made up the material.

From germline, CDR1 is SGHNT and CDR2 YYREEE (reference sequence). The V and J ends lost 3 bases and 1 base respectively, with 10 bases between them. This CDR3 is built from 14 residues. Data came from immunoSEQ multiplex PCR; TCRdb stores just in-frame clones and leaves some out. This sample has about 160,000 clones; approximately 91% occur once, and the top ten carry approximately 2.2%. This clone was found a few times. The gene calls are TRBV5-4 and TRBJ2-5, with a possible D match to TRBD2 (5 bases). The sequence was obtained from a man aged 18 to 29 with acute or convalescent COVID-19. The sample comprised peripheral blood. The CDR3 nucleotides read TGTGCCAGCAGCTCGGCTAGCCCCCAAGAGACCCAGTACTTC. It encodes CASSSASPQETQYF.